The clone carrying this T cell receptor beta chain was picked up a small number of times. The data belong to a study of blood T cell repertoires in COVID-19. On the study more broadly: The samples span acute and convalescent COVID-19 from the United States, Italy and Spain.

The V gene's germline CDR1 is MNHEY and CDR2 SVGAGI. The CDR3 is 14 amino acids. J gave up 10 bases and V 10 bases, and 8 bases lay outside the gene matches. Sequencing was performed with immunoSEQ multiplex PCR; in TCRdb, only in-frame clones are kept and a portion is missing. The repertoire has 310,000 or so clones, 87% of them found once; the top ten carry around 10%. V gene TRBV6-5 combines with J gene TRBJ1-6; 12 bases fit TRBD1. What was sequenced was PBMCs or T cells enriched from blood (not recorded which). The receptor was isolated from a woman aged 18-29 years who had recovered from COVID-19. The CDR3 is CAITGTGGSSPLHF. As DNA, the CDR3 is TGTGCCATCACCGGGACAGGGGGCAGCTCACCCCTCCACTTT.